The rows below give T cell receptor beta chains drawn from one sample of a study of cytomegalovirus exposure and HLA in healthy donors. The data were produced by immunoSEQ multiplex PCR, yet TCRdb's version contains in-frame clones alone and is incomplete. The sample records about 200,000 clones, approximately 82% being singletons. The sequenced sample was PBMCs. These receptors originate from a woman aged 30 to 39 in good health and CMV-seropositive. CDR3s include the opening cysteine and the closing phenylalanine or tryptophan. A D gene is named only where the DNA matches it firmly. A clone size is listed for some rows: how often the clone was seen (once, few, many), or a class if it is expanded.

-	TRBV5-1	-	TRBJ1-1	TGCGCCAGCAGCTTGGACTCTGAAGCTTTCTTT	CASSLDSEAFF
-	TRBV2	-	TRBJ1-4	TGTGCCACAAGCCCCGACAGGTTTAATGAAAAACTGTTTTTT	CATSPDRFNEKLFF
few	TRBV6-1	-	TRBJ2-7	TGTGCCAGCAGTGAAGACAGGCCGAGAATCTACGAGCAGTACTTC	CASSEDRPRIYEQYF
-	TRBV6-6	-	TRBJ1-1	TGTGCCAGCAGCCGAGCCCATGAAGCTTTCTTT	CASSRAHEAFF
-	TRBV6-5	-	TRBJ1-1	TGTGCCAGCAGTTCCGACATCAGACGGAACACTGAAGCTTTCTTT	CASSSDIRRNTEAFF
-	TRBV2	TRBD1	TRBJ1-1	TGTGCCAGCAGCGGCTGGACAGGGTTCACTGAAGCTTTCTTT	CASSGWTGFTEAFF
-	TRBV18	-	TRBJ1-3	TGTGCCAGCTCACCACCCCCCCGGGTCACCATATATTTT	CASSPPPRVTIYF
-	TRBV28	-	TRBJ1-5	TGTGCCAGCACCGGGGGGGATCGGTTCCAGCCCCAGCATTTT	CASTGGDRFQPQHF
-	TRBV11-3	-	TRBJ2-7	TGTGCCAGCAGCTTAGAGAACGGTTACGAGCAGTACTTC	CASSLENGYEQYF
-	TRBV25-1	-	TRBJ2-6	TGTGCCAGCAGTAGGGGCTCTGGGGCCAACGTCCTGACTTTC	CASSRGSGANVLTF
few	TRBV29-1	TRBD2	TRBJ2-7	TGCAGCGTTGCCGGGACTAGCTCCTACGAGCAGTACTTC	CSVAGTSSYEQYF
-	TRBV30	-	TRBJ1-2	TGTGCCCTTTCCATTCCCGGGATTTTCTATGGCTACACCTTC	CALSIPGIFYGYTF
-	TRBV27	TRBD1	TRBJ2-7	TGTGCCAGCAGTTCGACAGGGGTGACCTACGAGCAGTACTTC	CASSSTGVTYEQYF
-	TRBV5-1	TRBD2	TRBJ2-7	TGCGCCAGCAGCTCGGGGACTAGCGGGACCGTATACGAGCAGTACTTC	CASSSGTSGTVYEQYF
-	TRBV20-1	-	TRBJ1-1	TGCAGTGCAACAGGCTCTCGTGAAGCTTTCTTT	CSATGSREAFF
once	TRBV14	TRBD1	TRBJ2-6	TGTGCCAGCAGCCAAGCCGCGGGACAGGGGGCGCCTGGGGCCAACGTCCTGACTTTC	CASSQAAGQGAPGANVLTF
-	TRBV6-5	-	TRBJ2-1	TGTGCCAGCAGTTATGACGGAGACAATGAGCAGTTCTTC	CASSYDGDNEQFF
-	TRBV28	-	TRBJ2-7	TGTGCCAGCTATCGCCGGGACACCTACGAGCAGTACTTC	CASYRRDTYEQYF
-	TRBV28	-	TRBJ1-3	TGTGCCAGCAGTTACGGGGGGACTGGAAACACCATATATTTT	CASSYGGTGNTIYF
once	TRBV2	-	TRBJ2-1	TGTGCCAGCACCCGCTCGGTTGAGCAGTTCTTC	CASTRSVEQFF
once	TRBV28	-	TRBJ1-1	TGTGCCAGCAGTTCTCCCGGGACTGGTCTTAAAGCTTTCTTT	CASSSPGTGLKAFF
-	TRBV29-1	-	TRBJ2-1	TGCAGCGCCTTGAGTAATCACTACAATGAGCAGTTCTTC	CSALSNHYNEQFF
-	TRBV29-1	TRBD2	TRBJ2-1	TGCAGCGGCCGACGTAATGGCGGGAGAAAGGGCAATGAGCAGTTCTTC	CSGRRNGGRKGNEQFF
-	TRBV6-4	TRBD1	TRBJ2-3	TGTGCCAGCAACCGGACAGGGGCCAAAGGGTGCACAGATACGCAGTATTTT	CASNRTGAKGCTDTQYF
-	TRBV19	TRBD2	TRBJ2-2	TGTGCCAGTAGTTCACCGCGGGAGGCAATCGGGGAGCTGTTTTTT	CASSSPREAIGELFF
-	TRBV7-9	-	TRBJ1-2	TGTGCCAGCAGCTTAGGGGGCGCCGGTGGGATGGACGGCTACACCTTC	CASSLGGAGGMDGYTF
-	TRBV7-9	-	TRBJ2-3	TGTGCCAGCAGCTTAGTCACAGGTAGCACAGATACGCAGTATTTT	CASSLVTGSTDTQYF
-	TRBV5-1	-	TRBJ1-2	TGCGCCAGCAGCGAAGCAGGTGTCGAGGGCTACACCTTC	CASSEAGVEGYTF
-	TRBV11-3	-	TRBJ2-7	TGTGCCAGCAGCTTAGATCGGAGTCCCCCGGGCGAGCAGTACTTC	CASSLDRSPPGEQYF
-	TRBV11-1	TRBD1	TRBJ2-7	TGTGCCAGCAGCCCCGGAAGGGGGCCGTCCTACGAGCAGTACTTC	CASSPGRGPSYEQYF
-	TRBV5-1	TRBD2	TRBJ2-1	TGCGCCAGCAGCTTGGTCGGGGAGGGGAATGAGCAGTTCTTC	CASSLVGEGNEQFF
-	TRBV7-6	TRBD2	TRBJ2-1	TGTGCCAGCAGCCACGACCCGATAGCGGGAGCGAGCAATGAGCAGTTCTTC	CASSHDPIAGASNEQFF
once	TRBV9	TRBD2	TRBJ2-7	TGTGCCAGCAGCGTAGGAGGAGCGGGGGACTACGAGCAGTACTTC	CASSVGGAGDYEQYF
-	TRBV2	TRBD1	TRBJ2-5	TGTGCCAGCATTTTTTCCCCGGGACAGGGAAAGACCCAGTACTTC	CASIFSPGQGKTQYF
-	TRBV28	TRBD1	TRBJ2-5	TGTGCCAGCAGTGCAACAGGGGCGCGGCAAGAGACCCAGTACTTC	CASSATGARQETQYF